This TCR beta chain is drawn from a study of T cell changes during pregnancy in multiple sclerosis. Clones were sequenced by immunoSEQ multiplex PCR, and TCRdb holds only the in-frame ones, with some missing. The sample includes tens of thousands of clones, 85% to 95% of them seen just once. The input for sequencing was CD8+ T cells from peripheral blood mononuclear cells, taken in the third trimester of pregnancy. The clonotype was recovered from a female donor with multiple sclerosis, enrolled in a pregnancy study.

CDR3 residues: CASSLGLNSGNTIYF. The CDR3 coding sequence is TGTGCCAGCAGTTTAGGACTGAACTCTGGAAACACCATATATTTT. The V call is TRBV28, the J call TRBJ1-3; D gene ambiguous. Germline V gives CDR1 MDHEN, CDR2 SYDVKM. V was cut by 2 bases and J by 0 bases, with 8 bases left in between. This CDR3 spans 15 amino acids. Full variable domain (outside the CDR3, taken from reference TRBV28 and TRBJ1-3): DVKVTQSSRYLVKRTGEKVFLECVQDMDHENMFWYRQDPGLGLRLIYFSYDVKMKEKGDIPEGYSVSREKKERFSLILESASTNQTSMYLCASSLGLNSGNTIYFGEGSWLTVV.